The 21 T cell receptor beta chains below come from one sample, sequenced in a study of post-analysis software for immune sequencing data. Overall study results and limits: Higher frequency in patients than in controls was seen for about 5 TRBV segments, with TRBV5-6, TRBV5-1 and TRBV20-1 among them.

These TCRs are of unknown antigen specificity. Every TCR beta cDNA library bore unique molecular identifiers. One entry per CDR3 protein results from TCRdb running MiXCR on the PCR reads. The sample includes hundreds of thousands of distinct CDR3 sequences, 44% seen only once; the top ten take around 1.7%. The sequenced material came from blood. These receptors were collected from a girl under 18 with multiple sclerosis.

The chain employs TRBV5-6 and TRBJ1-5; D unresolved. The germline CDR1 and CDR2 sequences are SGHDT and YYEEEE. CDR3 length: 17 residues. The germline V and J ends were trimmed by 0 bases and 0 bases, with 13 bases remaining between them. CDR3 coding DNA: TGTGCCAGCAGCTTGGTAGGCGATGGCTATAGCAATCAGCCCCAGCATTTT. This gives the protein CASSLVGDGYSNQPQHF.

This clonotype was observed a few times. This sequence joins TRBV12-3 or TRBV12-4 and TRBJ2-3, with D hard to call. The V end lost 8 bases, the J end lost 7 bases, and 13 bases lay between the germline ends. CDR3 size: 12 residues. CDR3 bases: TGTGCCAGCTCTTACGTTGGCCATACGCAGTATTTT. This encodes CASSYVGHTQYF.

CDR3 residues: CATNQWGGNEQFF. The CDR3 DNA is TGTGCCACCAACCAGTGGGGCGGCAATGAGCAGTTCTTC. The chain is built from TRBV7-9 and TRBJ2-1, with TRBD1 as a possible D gene (5 bases). Germline CDR1 SEHNR, CDR2 FQNEAQ (reference sequence). This CDR3 spans 13 amino acids. V was pared by 10 bases and J by 6 bases, with 16 bases between. Full variable domain (remainder filled in from reference TRBV7-9 and TRBJ2-1): DTGVSQNPRHKITKRGQNVTFRCDPISEHNRLYWYRQTLGQGPEFLTYFQNEAQLEKSRLLSDRFSAERPKGSFSTLEIQRTEQGDSAMYLCATNQWGGNEQFFGPGTRLTVL.

This clonotype was found a few times. The genes are TRBV11-2 and TRBJ2-5; 11 positions match TRBD2. V lost 5 bases and J lost 1; bases outside the gene matches: 6. The CDR3 spans 16 residues. Looked up from germline, CDR1 is SGHAT and CDR2 is FQNNGV. The DNA for the CDR3 is TGTGCCAGCAGCCTAGCCCTAGCGGGGGGCCAAGAGACCCAGTACTTC. Amino acid sequence: CASSLALAGGQETQYF.

This clonotype was seen a few times. In DNA, the CDR3 is TGTGCCAGCAGCTTTGGCCGGGGATCCTACGAGCAGTACTTC. Its translation is CASSFGRGSYEQYF. V usage is TRBV7-2 and J usage is TRBJ2-7, with D possibly being TRBD2 (5 bases). CDR1 and CDR2 (germline): SGHTA, FQGNSA. Deletions cut 3 bases from V and 1 base from J, with 10 bases between. This CDR3 comprises 14 residues.

This clonotype was counted only a few times. The gene calls are TRBV10-2 and TRBJ2-5; TRBD1 or TRBD2 may be the D gene (5 bases each). V was trimmed by 2 bases and J by 2 bases, leaving 6 bases between them. Germline V gene lookup returns CDR1 WSHSY and CDR2 SAAADI. The CDR3 loop spans 13 amino acids. The CDR3 here is CASSEGGQETQYF. CDR3 nucleotides: TGCGCCAGCAGTGAGGGGGGACAAGAGACCCAGTACTTC.

The genes are TRBV6-2 or TRBV6-3 and TRBJ1-2; D call uncertain. Trimming left V 2 bases short and J 3 bases short, with 10 bases between. Per the germline V gene, CDR1 is MNHEY and CDR2 is SVGEGT. The CDR3 sequence is 14 residues long. CDR3 amino acids: CASSYASTYYGYTF. The DNA for the CDR3 is TGTGCCAGCAGTTACGCGTCTACTTACTATGGCTACACCTTC.

A few counts support this clonotype. The chain combines TRBV20-1 with TRBJ1-6, with D unresolved. The germline V gene has CDR1 DFQATT and CDR2 SNEGSKA (reference sequence). The CDR3 is made up of 15 amino acids. V dropped 5 bases and J dropped 9 bases, with 20 bases sitting between them. The CDR3 DNA is TGCAGTGCTTTAGATGGGCAGCTCCGTAGTTCACCCCTCCACTTT. It translates to CSALDGQLRSSPLHF.

The rearrangement uses TRBV5-1 and TRBJ1-2; 8 nucleotides align to TRBD1. The CDR3 runs to 15 residues. With 1 base clipped from V and 6 bases from J, the junction kept 8 bases outside the gene matches. Germline V gene lookup returns CDR1 SGHRS and CDR2 YFSETQ. CDR3 DNA sequence: TGCGCCAGCAGCTTGAATCTGAGGACAGGGCATGGCTACACCTTC. It codes for CASSLNLRTGHGYTF.

The V and J genes are TRBV4-1 and TRBJ1-5, with TRBD1 as a possible D gene (5 bases). The germline CDR1 and CDR2 sequences are MGHRA and YSYEKL. CDR3 size: 17 residues. Trimming pared 4 bases from V and 4 bases from J, leaving 20 bases between. The CDR3 reads CASSLSRPGRENQPQHF. The CDR3 nucleotides are TGCGCCAGCAGCCTATCCCGACCGGGACGGGAAAATCAGCCCCAGCATTTT.

The chain links TRBV10-3 to TRBJ1-2, with D possibly being TRBD1 (6 bases). The CDR3 loop spans 14 amino acids. V was pared by 7 bases and J by 7 bases, with 19 bases between. The germline V gene has CDR1 ENHRY and CDR2 SYGVKD. Here the CDR3 reads CAITSWETGPGYTF. DNA of the CDR3: TGTGCCATCACCTCTTGGGAGACAGGCCCTGGCTACACCTTC.

The rearrangement joins TRBV29-1 to TRBJ2-1, with D maybe TRBD2 (5 bases). V was cut by 0 bases and J by 4 bases, with 13 bases left in between. CDR1 is SQVTM, CDR2 ANQGSEA, per germline. The CDR3 contains 15 residues. The CDR3 sequence: CSVEDILASYNEQFF. CDR3 nucleotides: TGCAGCGTTGAAGATATTCTAGCTTCTTACAATGAGCAGTTCTTC.

The V and J genes are TRBV20-1 and TRBJ2-4; 7 bases are shared with TRBD2. V dropped 6 bases and J dropped 2; count of bases not matched to a gene: 7. Germline values: CDR1 DFQATT, CDR2 SNEGSKA (reference sequence). The CDR3 sequence is 14 residues long. Here the CDR3 reads CSAPAGVTKNIQYF. The DNA for the CDR3 is TGCAGTGCCCCTGCGGGGGTCACCAAAAACATTCAGTACTTC.

This clonotype has more than one count but fewer than ten. The chain links TRBV10-3 to TRBJ2-2; D remains unclear. From germline, CDR1 is ENHRY and CDR2 SYGVKD. The CDR3 length is 12 residues. V was clipped by 2 bases and J by 5 bases, with 3 bases between them. The CDR3 reads CAISEGTGELFF. In DNA form, the CDR3 reads TGTGCCATCAGTGAGGGGACCGGGGAGCTGTTTTTT.

The rearrangement links TRBV6-1 to TRBJ2-5, with TRBD1 matching over 10 bases. Germline V gives CDR1 MNHNS, CDR2 SASEGT. The junction had 3 bases not matched to a gene; V was cut back by 3 bases and J by 5 bases. The CDR3 consists of 14 residues. In nucleotides, the CDR3 is TGTGCCAGCAGTGAGGGGGGACAGGGGGAGACCCAGTACTTC. It codes for CASSEGGQGETQYF.

This clonotype occurred once. The J gene is TRBJ1-5, the V gene TRBV9; D is ambiguous. Germline V gene lookup returns CDR1 SGDLS and CDR2 YYNGEE. CDR3 length equals 15 residues. Between the trimmed V and J ends, which lost 1 base and 3 bases, there was a span of 11 bases. For the CDR3, the DNA is TGTGCCAGCAGCGTAAGTGACGGACCCAATCAGCCCCAGCATTTT. It codes for CASSVSDGPNQPQHF.

This clonotype turned up a few times. This chain uses TRBV5-8 with TRBJ2-6; TRBD1 or TRBD2 may be the D gene (5 bases each). Trimming removed 0 bases from V and 3 bases from J, with 22 bases in between. The CDR3 contains 20 residues. In germline, CDR1 is SGHTS, CDR2 YDEGEE. The CDR3 protein is CASSLGSAYPLGVGANVLTF. The CDR3, as DNA: TGTGCCAGCAGCTTGGGGTCAGCGTACCCCCTGGGGGTTGGGGCCAACGTCCTGACTTTC. Looking up the rest from reference TRBV5-8 and TRBJ2-6 gives the full variable domain: EAGVTQSPTHLIKTRGQQATLRCSPISGHTSVYWYQQALGLGLQFLLWYDEGEERNRGNFPPRFSGRQFPNYSSELNVNALELEDSALYLCASSLGSAYPLGVGANVLTFGAGSRLTVL.

This chain links TRBV20-1 with TRBJ1-2; 7 positions match TRBD1. The germline V gene has CDR1 DFQATT and CDR2 SNEGSKA (reference sequence). Trimming at V came to 8 bases and at J to 4 bases, leaving 10 bases not matched to a gene. The CDR3 runs to 13 residues. CDR3 sequence (DNA): TGCAGTTATCTGGGAGGGGGCAGCTATGGCTACACCTTC. Translation: CSYLGGGSYGYTF.

The V call is TRBV10-3, the J call TRBJ1-1, with D possibly TRBD1 on 5 matching bases. In germline, CDR1 is ENHRY, CDR2 SYGVKD. There are 20 residues in the CDR3. Trimming stripped 4 bases from V and 5 bases from J, with 32 bases between. CDR3: CAISAALGGNSILSGTEAFF. The CDR3 nucleotides are TGTGCCATCAGTGCTGCCCTCGGGGGGAATTCAATTCTCTCCGGGACTGAAGCTTTCTTT.

V is TRBV15 and J is TRBJ2-3; 8 bases fit TRBD2. The germline V gene encodes CDR1 LNHNV and CDR2 YYDKDF (reference sequence). The V gene end was trimmed by 0 bases and the J gene end by 4 bases; junction bases not matched to a gene: 9. There are 17 residues in the CDR3. This CDR3 is CATSRDPSGSLADTQYF. The CDR3 nucleotides are TGTGCCACCAGCAGAGATCCAAGCGGGAGTCTTGCAGATACGCAGTATTTT.

This clonotype showed up just once. J is TRBJ2-1 and V is TRBV7-9; 9 nucleotides match TRBD2. V gave up 5 bases and J gave up 9 bases; unmatched junction bases: 14. The germline V gene encodes CDR1 SEHNR and CDR2 FQNEAQ (reference sequence). The CDR3 consists of 16 residues. The CDR3 DNA follows: TGTGCCAGCAGCCCCCCCATGCGGGAGGGTTATGGTGAGCAGTTCTTC. Translating it yields CASSPPMREGYGEQFF.